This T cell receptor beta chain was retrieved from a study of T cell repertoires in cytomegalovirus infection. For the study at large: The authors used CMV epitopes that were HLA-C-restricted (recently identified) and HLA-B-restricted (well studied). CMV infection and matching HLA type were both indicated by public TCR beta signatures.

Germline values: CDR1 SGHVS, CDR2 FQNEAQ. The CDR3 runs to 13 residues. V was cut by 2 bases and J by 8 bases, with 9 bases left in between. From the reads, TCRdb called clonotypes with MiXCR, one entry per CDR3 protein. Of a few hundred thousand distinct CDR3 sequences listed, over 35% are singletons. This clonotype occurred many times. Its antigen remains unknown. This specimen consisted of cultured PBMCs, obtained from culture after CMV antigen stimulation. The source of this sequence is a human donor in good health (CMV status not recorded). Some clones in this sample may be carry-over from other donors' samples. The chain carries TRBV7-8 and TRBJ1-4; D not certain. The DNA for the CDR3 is TGTGCCAGCAGCTTATCCGGGTTAGAAAAACTGTTTTTT. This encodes CASSLSGLEKLFF.